One sample yielded the 19 T cell receptor beta chains listed below, sequenced in a study of OX40 agonist ivuxolimab in advanced cancers. Generated by immunoSEQ multiplex PCR, the TCRdb table keeps only in-frame clones and is missing some. Of tens of thousands of clones listed, roughly four fifths are singletons. The sample here was CD4+ or CD8+ T cells sorted from blood, taken in a trial of the OX40 agonist ivuxolimab. These receptors were collected from an adult with an advanced solid tumor such as melanoma, head and neck, liver or kidney cancer.

The J gene is TRBJ1-5, the V gene TRBV10-3, with TRBD1 matching over 7 bases. V lost 5 bases and J lost 5; bases outside the gene matches: 6. Per the germline V gene, CDR1 is ENHRY and CDR2 is SYGVKD. The CDR3 covers 14 residues. The CDR3 nucleotides are TGTGCCATCAGTTTGACAGGGATCGATCAGCCCCAGCATTTT. Translated: CAISLTGIDQPQHF.

The V gene is TRBV4-2, the J gene TRBJ2-2, with D uncertain. The germline V gene encodes CDR1 LGHNA and CDR2 YNFKEQ. The CDR3 is made up of 15 amino acids. The V gene lost 0 bases and the J gene lost 0 bases, with 5 bases spanning the gap. The CDR3 sequence: CASSQDSSNTGELFF. The CDR3 bases are TGTGCCAGCAGCCAAGACAGCTCGAACACCGGGGAGCTGTTTTTT.

CDR3 nucleotide sequence: TGTGCCAGCAGTTTTATTGGGGCAGGGGGCGGGAGAAATTACGAGCAGTACTTC. It codes for CASSFIGAGGGRNYEQYF. V gene TRBV28 combines with J gene TRBJ2-7, with a possible D match to TRBD1 (8 bases). Trimming cost V 3 bases and J 4 bases, with 25 bases left between them. The CDR3 is made up of 18 amino acids. Germline V gene data show CDR1 as MDHEN and CDR2 as SYDVKM.

The chain uses TRBV28 and TRBJ2-1; no definite D call. V shed 7 bases and J shed 3 bases, with 10 bases lying between them. The CDR3 runs 13 residues. The V gene's germline CDR1 is MDHEN and CDR2 SYDVKM. CDR3 nucleotides: TGTGCCAGCATGAGAATAGACTACAATGAGCAGTTCTTC. The encoded protein is CASMRIDYNEQFF.

V usage is TRBV27 and J usage is TRBJ2-3, with TRBD2 identical over 10 bases. Germline loops: CDR1 MNHEY, CDR2 SMNVEV (reference sequence). Trimming cost V 1 base and J 3 bases; bases outside gene matches: 7. The CDR3 loop spans 17 amino acids. CDR3 protein: CASSLWVAGGRTDTQYF. CDR3 DNA sequence: TGTGCCAGCAGTTTATGGGTAGCGGGGGGTCGTACAGATACGCAGTATTTT.

This clone showed up just once. The chain is built from TRBV9 and TRBJ1-2; 8 nucleotides match TRBD1. The length of the CDR3 is 14 residues. CDR1 is SGDLS and CDR2 is YYNGEE in the germline V gene. V lost 0 bases to trimming and J lost 5 bases; unmatched junction nucleotides: 3. In DNA form, the CDR3 reads TGTGCCAGCAGCGTAGATAACAGGGGGTATGGCTACACCTTC. Its translation is CASSVDNRGYGYTF.

The sample holds one count of this clone. The rearrangement joins TRBV9 to TRBJ2-3, with 7 bases aligning to TRBD2. CDR1 is SGDLS and CDR2 is YYNGEE in the germline V gene. The CDR3 has 16 amino acids. V lost 3 bases to trimming and J lost 0 bases; unmatched junction nucleotides: 7. Written as DNA, the CDR3 is TGTGCCAGCAGCGCCGGGGGAGGGCCGAGCACAGATACGCAGTATTTT. Translated: CASSAGGGPSTDTQYF.

The chain has TRBV28 and TRBJ2-7, with D unresolved. The CDR3 is made up of 11 amino acids. Trimming stripped 11 bases from V and 0 bases from J, with 8 bases between. The V gene's germline CDR1 is MDHEN and CDR2 SYDVKM. CDR3 DNA sequence: TGTGCCTCTGGGGTCTCCTACGAGCAGTACTTC. This translates into CASGVSYEQYF.

Only one count was recorded for this clone. The rearrangement joins TRBV11-2 to TRBJ1-1; TRBD1 agrees at 10 bases. The CDR3 sequence is 14 residues long. The V gene's germline CDR1 is SGHAT and CDR2 FQNNGV. The J segment lost 4 bases and the V segment lost 3 bases, leaving 2 bases of the junction unmatched. The DNA of the CDR3 is TGTGCCAGCAGCTTCCGGACAGGGGGCACTGAAGCTTTCTTT. Encoded protein: CASSFRTGGTEAFF.

CDR3 nucleotides: TGCAGTGAATCCCCTAACTATGGCTACACCTTC. Its protein product is CSESPNYGYTF. The chain uses TRBV20-1 and TRBJ1-2, with D uncertain. V lost 7 bases, J lost 0 bases, and 6 bases lay in between. There are 11 residues in the CDR3. Germline CDR1 is DFQATT and CDR2 is SNEGSKA (reference sequence).

The chain uses TRBV28 and TRBJ1-1, with 7 bases lining up with TRBD1. J gave up 4 bases and V 5 bases, and 4 bases lay outside the gene matches. The CDR3 runs to 13 residues. Germline V lookup: CDR1 MDHEN, CDR2 SYDVKM. The CDR3 DNA sequence: TGTGCCAGCAGTCTCACAGGGGTCACTGAAGCTTTCTTT. Its protein product is CASSLTGVTEAFF.

This rearrangement joins TRBV7-3 to TRBJ1-2; tentatively, D is TRBD1 (5 bases). Germline V CDR1 and CDR2: SGHTA, FQGTGA. V was shortened by 1 base and J by 8 bases, with 11 bases between the two germline ends. The CDR3 runs 13 residues. CDR3 DNA sequence: TGTGCCAGCAGCTTAAACGGGGGGAGAGGCTACACCTTC. Translation: CASSLNGGRGYTF. Based on the CDR3 plus reference TRBV7-3 and TRBJ1-2, the full variable domain is GAGVSQTPSNKVTEKGKYVELRCDPISGHTALYWYRQSLGQGPEFLIYFQGTGAADDSGLPNDRFFAVRPEGSVSTLKIQRTERGDSAVYLCASSLNGGRGYTFGSGTRLTVV.

J is TRBJ1-5 and V is TRBV28; the D is unclear. CDR3 length: 12 residues. The germline V gene encodes CDR1 MDHEN and CDR2 SYDVKM. The V end lost 3 bases, the J end lost 6 bases, and 6 bases lay between the germline ends. This CDR3 is CASSFNAQPQHF. Written as DNA, the CDR3 is TGTGCCAGCAGTTTCAACGCTCAGCCCCAGCATTTT.

The sample holds a few counts of this clone. The chain employs TRBV28 and TRBJ2-7; 8 bases agree with TRBD2. Trimming cost V 6 bases and J 3 bases; bases outside gene matches: 7. Germline assignment: CDR1 MDHEN and CDR2 SYDVKM. The CDR3 runs 14 residues. CDR3: CASRTGTRGYEQYF. CDR3 coding DNA: TGTGCCAGCAGGACCGGGACTAGAGGCTACGAGCAGTACTTC.

The genes are TRBV15 and TRBJ1-4, with unresolved D. This CDR3 comprises 16 residues. Looked up from germline, CDR1 is LNHNV and CDR2 is YYDKDF (reference sequence). Trimming cost V 0 bases and J 3 bases, with 11 bases left between them. Here the CDR3 reads CATSREEMGSNEKLFF. CDR3 bases: TGTGCCACCAGCAGAGAAGAGATGGGGTCTAATGAAAAACTGTTTTTT.

The V and J genes are TRBV5-4 and TRBJ2-3; 7 bases are shared with TRBD2. Germline trimming cut 0 bases from V and 6 bases from J; bases unmatched to any gene: 10. Germline-derived CDR1 and CDR2 are SGHNT and YYREEE (reference sequence). This CDR3 spans 16 amino acids. The CDR3 here is CASSLEGREIKDTQYF. In DNA form, the CDR3 reads TGTGCCAGCAGCTTGGAAGGGCGGGAGATAAAGGATACGCAGTATTTT. Drawing the rest from reference TRBV5-4 and TRBJ2-3, the complete variable domain is ETGVTQSPTHLIKTRGQQVTLRCSSQSGHNTVSWYQQALGQGPQFIFQYYREEENGRGNFPPRFSGLQFPNYSSELNVNALELDDSALYLCASSLEGREIKDTQYFGPGTRLTVL.

CDR3: CASSLADRPGYGYTF. CDR3 DNA: TGTGCCAGCAGCTTAGCGGACAGGCCCGGCTATGGCTACACCTTC. The V and J genes are TRBV7-3 and TRBJ1-2, with 7 positions matching TRBD1. V lost 2 bases to trimming and J lost 4 bases; unmatched junction nucleotides: 7. CDR3 length: 15 residues. Germline values: CDR1 SGHTA, CDR2 FQGTGA.

V usage is TRBV5-1 and J usage is TRBJ2-1; TRBD2 matches 8 bases. In germline, CDR1 is SGHRS, CDR2 YFSETQ. This CDR3 is built from 15 residues. Germline trimming cut 4 bases from V and 0 bases from J; bases unmatched to any gene: 3. The CDR3 DNA reads as TGCGCCAGCAGCGTAAGCGGGAGCTCCTACAATGAGCAGTTCTTC. It encodes CASSVSGSSYNEQFF.

The chain carries TRBV7-9 and TRBJ2-1; 8 positions agree with TRBD2. Trimming cost V 4 bases and J 9 bases; bases outside gene matches: 8. Looked up from germline, CDR1 is SEHNR and CDR2 is FQNEAQ (reference sequence). The length of the CDR3 is 14 residues. CDR3 coding DNA: TGTGCCAGCAGCTCAGTCGCGGGAGGAAGTGAGCAGTTCTTC. Translation gives CASSSVAGGSEQFF.